This is a list of T cell receptor beta chains from one sample in a study of cytomegalovirus exposure and HLA in healthy donors. Sequencing was performed with immunoSEQ multiplex PCR; in TCRdb, only in-frame clones are kept and a portion is missing. In total, the table holds about 130,000 clones. Source material: PBMCs. The receptors shown here come from a young man in good health and CMV-seronegative. Each CDR3 is given with its conserved first and last residue. The D gene is left open where the match is weak.

V	J	D	CDR3	DNA
TRBV10-2	TRBJ2-7	TRBD2	CASHGGGPEYF	TGCGCCAGCCACGGGGGGGGGCCGGAGTACTTC
TRBV5-4	TRBJ1-5	TRBD1	CASSFSSGGRGNQPQHF	TGTGCCAGCAGCTTCTCCTCAGGGGGCCGGGGCAATCAGCCCCAGCATTTT
TRBV28	TRBJ1-2	TRBD1	CASSRDRGVYTF	TGTGCCAGCAGCCGGGACAGGGGTGTCTACACCTTC
TRBV29-1	TRBJ1-1	-	CSVDRGRTEAFF	TGCAGCGTTGATCGGGGTCGGACTGAAGCTTTCTTT
TRBV7-2	TRBJ1-2	-	CASSLSWPLDGYTF	TGTGCCAGCAGCCTTAGTTGGCCCCTAGATGGCTACACCTTC
TRBV5-5	TRBJ2-7	TRBD2	CASSLNLLAGSYEQYF	TGTGCCAGCAGCTTGAATTTACTAGCGGGGTCCTACGAGCAGTACTTC
TRBV28	TRBJ2-5	-	CASSSQKTQYF	TGTGCCAGCAGTTCTCAGAAGACCCAGTACTTC
TRBV6-5	TRBJ2-1	-	CASSRGGRSYNEQFF	TGTGCCAGCAGCCGTGGCGGGCGCTCCTACAATGAGCAGTTCTTC
TRBV2	TRBJ1-5	-	CASSQGSDDQPQHF	TGTGCCAGCAGTCAGGGGAGTGATGATCAGCCCCAGCATTTT
TRBV2	TRBJ1-1	-	CASSATGGTEAFF	TGTGCCAGCAGTGCGACAGGAGGCACTGAAGCTTTCTTT
TRBV7-8	TRBJ2-2	TRBD2	CASSGERVAGRTGELFF	TGTGCCAGCAGCGGAGAGAGGGTAGCGGGACGGACCGGGGAGCTGTTTTTT
TRBV5-1	TRBJ2-7	TRBD1	CASSPDRPIYEQYF	TGCGCCAGCAGCCCGGACAGGCCAATCTACGAGCAGTACTTC
TRBV19	TRBJ1-2	TRBD1	CASRDSDRGRYTF	TGTGCCAGTAGAGACTCGGACAGGGGCCGTTACACCTTC
TRBV9	TRBJ1-2	TRBD1	CASSVVVGTGIYGYTF	TGTGCCAGCAGCGTAGTTGTGGGGACAGGCATCTATGGCTACACCTTC
TRBV19	TRBJ2-2	-	CASSINGRSDPKLFF	TGTGCCAGTAGTATTAATGGGAGATCCGATCCCAAGCTGTTTTTT
TRBV6-5	TRBJ2-7	-	CASSYSRGNYEQYF	TGTGCCAGCAGTTACTCGAGGGGGAACTACGAGCAGTACTTC
TRBV18	TRBJ2-7	TRBD1	CASSPKVKGASSYEQYF	TGTGCCAGCTCACCAAAGGTAAAGGGGGCGAGCTCCTACGAGCAGTACTTC
TRBV7-3	TRBJ1-1	-	CASSLDGGTNTEAFF	TGTGCCAGCAGCTTAGATGGGGGGACGAACACTGAAGCTTTCTTT
TRBV5-1	TRBJ2-3	-	CASSLNRPSPLSTDTQYF	TGCGCCAGCAGCTTGAACAGACCTAGCCCCCTTAGCACAGATACGCAGTATTTT
TRBV11-2	TRBJ2-2	TRBD2	CASSLHLAGVGTGELFF	TGTGCCAGCAGCCTCCACTTAGCGGGAGTGGGCACCGGGGAGCTGTTTTTT
TRBV6-5	TRBJ2-5	-	CASSYMGALQETQYF	TGTGCCAGCAGTTATATGGGGGCCCTCCAAGAGACCCAGTACTTC
TRBV6-6	TRBJ2-7	-	CASTRDTYEQYF	TGTGCCAGCACCCGGGACACCTACGAGCAGTACTTC
TRBV7-9	TRBJ2-1	-	CASSWNNRVGEQFF	TGTGCCAGCAGCTGGAATAACAGGGTAGGCGAGCAGTTCTTC
TRBV7-2	TRBJ1-1	-	CASSSYNTEAFF	TGTGCCAGCAGCTCCTACAACACTGAAGCTTTCTTT
TRBV5-1	TRBJ1-1	-	CASRTFMNTEAFF	TGCGCCAGCAGAACATTCATGAACACTGAAGCTTTCTTT
TRBV2	TRBJ2-5	TRBD2	CASGRSGGLLETQYF	TGTGCCAGCGGCCGTAGCGGGGGATTACTGGAGACCCAGTACTTC
TRBV7-8	TRBJ2-7	-	CASSQTGGYEQYF	TGTGCCAGCAGCCAAACTGGAGGATACGAGCAGTACTTC
TRBV7-9	TRBJ2-7	-	CASSGYRGDYEQYF	TGTGCCAGCAGCGGTTATAGGGGTGACTACGAGCAGTACTTC